The entry below gives a single T cell receptor beta chain sequence along with its context. Its specificity is unknown. The data are from a study of vaccination and CD4 T cells after COVID-19. Treatment denoted: roughly 10-day PBMC culture with coronavirus spike peptide pools or control peptides (ViraFEST assay). The Oncomine TCR Beta short-read assay was what sequenced the DNA obtained from cultured CD4+ T cells. TCRdb itself ran the PCR reads through MiXCR, one entry per CDR3 protein. The sample comprises roughly 10,000 distinct CDR3 sequences, around 26% of which are singletons, and roughly a quarter rests with the top ten. The receptor was isolated from a human donor with COVID-19. Sequenced material: cultured CD4+ T cells from blood.

In DNA form, the CDR3 reads TGTGCCAGCAGCTTACCTCGGAGGGGCGCAGAGGGTGAAGCTTTCTTT. Its protein is CASSLPRRGAEGEAFF. This sequence joins TRBV11-1 and TRBJ1-1, with D possibly TRBD1 on 5 matching bases. The V end was cut by 2 bases, the J end by 7 bases, with 20 bases between. Looked up from germline, CDR1 is SGHAT and CDR2 is FQDESV (reference sequence). This CDR3 region has 16 residues.